Included here is one TCR beta chain sequence, with context. The antigen is not known. These data originate in a study of cytomegalovirus exposure and HLA in healthy donors. The overall study: There were 85 million or so unique TCRs (from HLA-typed donors) in an early data release.

Study-wide results and limits: For most TCR beta V segments, an earlier analysis put the productive rate at about 87% or about 30% of the time.

This CDR3 contains 15 residues. In germline, CDR1 is SNHLY, CDR2 FYNNEI. V dropped 8 bases and J dropped 6 bases, with 17 bases sitting between them. With 60 Vbeta and 13 Jbeta primers, the PCR was carried out. Produced via immunoSEQ multiplex PCR; TCRdb's table is partial and in-frame only. The sample yields around 130,000 clones, about two thirds seen once. Nominally healthy donors provided the samples, though records likely missed some immune exposures. The TCR was taken from an older woman in good health and CMV-seropositive. The chain is built from TRBV2 and TRBJ1-6; tentative D call: TRBD1 (5 bases). Sequenced: PBMCs. CDR3 DNA sequence: TGTGCCAGCGTCGCCCCGGGGGGGGGTAATTCACCCCTCCACTTT. Amino acids: CASVAPGGGNSPLHF.